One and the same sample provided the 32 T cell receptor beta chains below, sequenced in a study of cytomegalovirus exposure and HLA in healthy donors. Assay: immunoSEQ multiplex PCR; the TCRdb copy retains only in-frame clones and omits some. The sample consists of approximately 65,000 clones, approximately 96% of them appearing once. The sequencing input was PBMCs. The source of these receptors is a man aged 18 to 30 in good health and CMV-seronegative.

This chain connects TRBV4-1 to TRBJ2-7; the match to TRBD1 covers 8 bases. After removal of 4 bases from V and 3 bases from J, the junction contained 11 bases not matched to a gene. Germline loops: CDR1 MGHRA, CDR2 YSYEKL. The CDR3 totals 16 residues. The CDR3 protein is CASSLTWGQENYEQYF. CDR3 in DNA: TGCGCCAGCAGCCTGACGTGGGGACAGGAGAACTACGAGCAGTACTTC.

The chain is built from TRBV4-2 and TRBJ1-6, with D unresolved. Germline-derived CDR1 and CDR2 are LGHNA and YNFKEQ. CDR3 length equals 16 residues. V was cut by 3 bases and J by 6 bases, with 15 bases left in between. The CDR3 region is CASSHSSSVLNSPLHF. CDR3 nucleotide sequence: TGTGCCAGCAGCCACTCCTCCTCCGTCCTTAATTCACCCCTCCACTTT.

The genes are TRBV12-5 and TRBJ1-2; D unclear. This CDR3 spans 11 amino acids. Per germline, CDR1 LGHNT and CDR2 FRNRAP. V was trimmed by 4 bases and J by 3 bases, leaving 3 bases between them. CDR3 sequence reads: CASGSYYGYTF. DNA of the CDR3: TGTGCTAGTGGTTCTTACTATGGCTACACCTTC.

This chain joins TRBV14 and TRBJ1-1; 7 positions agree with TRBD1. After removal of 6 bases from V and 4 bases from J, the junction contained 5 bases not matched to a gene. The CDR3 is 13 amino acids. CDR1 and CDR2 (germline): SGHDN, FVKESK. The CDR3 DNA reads TGTGCCAGCAGTCTCAGGGGGACCACTGAAGCTTTCTTT. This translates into CASSLRGTTEAFF. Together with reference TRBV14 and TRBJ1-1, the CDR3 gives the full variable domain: EAGVTQFPSHSVIEKGQTVTLRCDPISGHDNLYWYRRVMGKEIKFLLHFVKESKQDESGMPNNRFLAERTGGTYSTLKVQPAELEDSGVYFCASSLRGTTEAFFGQGTRLTVV.

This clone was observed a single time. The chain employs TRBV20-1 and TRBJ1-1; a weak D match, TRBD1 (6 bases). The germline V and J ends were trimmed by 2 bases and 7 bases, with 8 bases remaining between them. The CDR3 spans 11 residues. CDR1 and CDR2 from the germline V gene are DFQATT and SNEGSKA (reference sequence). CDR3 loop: CSARQGSEAFF. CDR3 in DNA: TGCAGTGCTAGACAGGGGAGTGAAGCTTTCTTT.

The CDR3 reads CASSQQGAIGYTF. The CDR3 DNA reads as TGCGCCAGCAGCCAACAGGGGGCGATCGGCTACACCTTC. The V and J genes are TRBV4-1 and TRBJ1-2; TRBD1 aligns across 8 bases. Germline V gives CDR1 MGHRA, CDR2 YSYEKL. The ends lost 2 bases at V and 8 bases at J; junction bases unmatched: 4. This CDR3 has 13 residues.

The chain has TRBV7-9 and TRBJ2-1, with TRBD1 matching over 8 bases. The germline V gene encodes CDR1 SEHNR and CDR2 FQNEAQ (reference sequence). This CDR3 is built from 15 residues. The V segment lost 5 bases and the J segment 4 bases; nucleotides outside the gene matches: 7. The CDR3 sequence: CASSLRTGLYNEQFF. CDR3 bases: TGTGCCAGCAGCCTGCGGACAGGGTTATACAATGAGCAGTTCTTC. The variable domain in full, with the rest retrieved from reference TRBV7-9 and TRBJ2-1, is DTGVSQNPRHKITKRGQNVTFRCDPISEHNRLYWYRQTLGQGPEFLTYFQNEAQLEKSRLLSDRFSAERPKGSFSTLEIQRTEQGDSAMYLCASSLRTGLYNEQFFGPGTRLTVL.

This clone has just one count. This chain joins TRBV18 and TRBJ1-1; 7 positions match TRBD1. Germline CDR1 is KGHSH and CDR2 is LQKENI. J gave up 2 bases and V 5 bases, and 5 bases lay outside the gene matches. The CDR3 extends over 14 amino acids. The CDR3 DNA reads TGTGCCAGCTCAGTGGGACAGATAAACACTGAAGCTTTCTTT. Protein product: CASSVGQINTEAFF. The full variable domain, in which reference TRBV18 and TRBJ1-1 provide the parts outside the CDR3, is NAGVMQNPRHLVRRRGQEARLRCSPMKGHSHVYWYRQLPEEGLKFMVYLQKENIIDESGMPKERFSAEFPKEGPSILRIQQVVRGDSAAYFCASSVGQINTEAFFGQGTRLTVV.

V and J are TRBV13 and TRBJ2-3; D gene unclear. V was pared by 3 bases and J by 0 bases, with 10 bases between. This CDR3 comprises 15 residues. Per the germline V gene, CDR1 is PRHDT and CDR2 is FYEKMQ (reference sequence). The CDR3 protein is CASSFWRASTDTQYF. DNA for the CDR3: TGTGCCAGCAGCTTCTGGAGAGCTAGCACAGATACGCAGTATTTT.

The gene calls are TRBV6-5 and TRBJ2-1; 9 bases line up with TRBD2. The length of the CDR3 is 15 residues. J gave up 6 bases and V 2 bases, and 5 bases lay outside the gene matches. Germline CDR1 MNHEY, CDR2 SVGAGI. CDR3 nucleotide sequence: TGTGCCAGCAGTTACGGTGCGGGAGGGGGCAATGAGCAGTTCTTC. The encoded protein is CASSYGAGGGNEQFF.

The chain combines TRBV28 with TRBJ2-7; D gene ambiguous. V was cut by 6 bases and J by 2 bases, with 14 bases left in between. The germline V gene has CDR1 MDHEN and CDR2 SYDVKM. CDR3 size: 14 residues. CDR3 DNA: TGTGCCAGCAGCCTGGGCACTGTTCCCTACGAGCAGTACTTC. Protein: CASSLGTVPYEQYF.

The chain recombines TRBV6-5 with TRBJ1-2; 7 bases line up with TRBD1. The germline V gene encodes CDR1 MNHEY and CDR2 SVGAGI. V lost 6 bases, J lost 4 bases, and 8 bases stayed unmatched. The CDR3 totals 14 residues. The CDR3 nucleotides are TGTGCCAGCAGGGAACAGGGGTTAAGCTATGGCTACACCTTC. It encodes CASREQGLSYGYTF.

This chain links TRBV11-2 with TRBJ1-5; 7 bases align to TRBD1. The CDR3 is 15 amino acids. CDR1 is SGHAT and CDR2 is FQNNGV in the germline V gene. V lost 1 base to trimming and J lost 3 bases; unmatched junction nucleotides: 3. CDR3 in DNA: TGTGCCAGCAGCTTAGCAGGGGGAAACAATCAGCCCCAGCATTTT. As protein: CASSLAGGNNQPQHF.

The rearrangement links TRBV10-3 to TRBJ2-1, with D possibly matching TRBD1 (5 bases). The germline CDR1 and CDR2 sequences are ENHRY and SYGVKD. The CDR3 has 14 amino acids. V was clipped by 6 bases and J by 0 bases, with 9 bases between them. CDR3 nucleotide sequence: TGTGCCATCAGCGACAGAACCTCCTACAATGAGCAGTTCTTC. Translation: CAISDRTSYNEQFF.

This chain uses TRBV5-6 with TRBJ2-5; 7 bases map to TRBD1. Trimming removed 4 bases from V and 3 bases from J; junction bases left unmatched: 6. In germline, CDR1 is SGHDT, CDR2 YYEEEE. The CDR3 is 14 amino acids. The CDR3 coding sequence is TGTGCCAGCAGCCCGACAGGGTCTGAAGAGACCCAGTACTTC. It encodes CASSPTGSEETQYF.

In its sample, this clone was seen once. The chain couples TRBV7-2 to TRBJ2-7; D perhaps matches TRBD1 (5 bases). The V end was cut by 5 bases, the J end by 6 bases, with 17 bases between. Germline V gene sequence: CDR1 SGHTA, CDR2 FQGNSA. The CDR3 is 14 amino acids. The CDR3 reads CASSPPRETAEQYF. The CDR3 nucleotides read TGTGCCAGCAGCCCGCCCAGGGAAACGGCCGAGCAGTACTTC. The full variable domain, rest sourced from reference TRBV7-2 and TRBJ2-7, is GAGVSQSPSNKVTEKGKDVELRCDPISGHTALYWYRQSLGQGLEFLIYFQGNSAPDKSGLPSDRFSAERTGGSVSTLTIQRTQQEDSAVYLCASSPPRETAEQYFGPGTRLTVT.

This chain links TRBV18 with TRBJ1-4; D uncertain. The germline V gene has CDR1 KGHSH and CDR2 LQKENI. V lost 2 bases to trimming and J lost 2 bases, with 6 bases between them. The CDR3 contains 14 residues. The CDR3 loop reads CASSPVATNEKLFF. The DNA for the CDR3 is TGTGCCAGCTCACCAGTTGCGACTAATGAAAAACTGTTTTTT.

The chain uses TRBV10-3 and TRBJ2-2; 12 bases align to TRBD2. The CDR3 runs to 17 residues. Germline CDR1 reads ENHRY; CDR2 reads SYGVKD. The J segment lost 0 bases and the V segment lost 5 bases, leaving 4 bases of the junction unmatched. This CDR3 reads CAISPTSGRANTGELFF. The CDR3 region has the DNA TGTGCCATCAGTCCGACTAGCGGGAGAGCGAACACCGGGGAGCTGTTTTTT.

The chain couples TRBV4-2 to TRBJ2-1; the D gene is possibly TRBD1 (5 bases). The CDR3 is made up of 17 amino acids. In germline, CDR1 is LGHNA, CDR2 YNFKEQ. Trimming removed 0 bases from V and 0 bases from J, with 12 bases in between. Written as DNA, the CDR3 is TGTGCCAGCAGCCAAGAGGTCCCAGGGAACTCCTACAATGAGCAGTTCTTC. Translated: CASSQEVPGNSYNEQFF.

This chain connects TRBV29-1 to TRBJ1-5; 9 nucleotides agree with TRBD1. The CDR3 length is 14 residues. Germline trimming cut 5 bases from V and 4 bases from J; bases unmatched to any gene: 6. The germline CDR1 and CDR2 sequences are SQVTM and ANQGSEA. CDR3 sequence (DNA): TGCAGCGTTCGTTCCGGGACAGGGAATCAGCCCCAGCATTTT. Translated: CSVRSGTGNQPQHF.

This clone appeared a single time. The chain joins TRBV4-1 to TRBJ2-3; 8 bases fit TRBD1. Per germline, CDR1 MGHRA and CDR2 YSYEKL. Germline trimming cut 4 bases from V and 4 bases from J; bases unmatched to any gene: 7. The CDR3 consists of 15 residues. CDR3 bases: TGCGCCAGCAGCCCCCAGACAGGGGTTGCAGATACGCAGTATTTT. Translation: CASSPQTGVADTQYF.

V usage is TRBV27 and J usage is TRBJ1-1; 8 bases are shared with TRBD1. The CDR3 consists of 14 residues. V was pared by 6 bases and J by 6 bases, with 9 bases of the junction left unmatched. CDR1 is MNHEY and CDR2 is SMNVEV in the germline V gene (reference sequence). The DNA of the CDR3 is TGTGCCAGCAGGACGACAGGGGTAGTGGCTGAAGCTTTCTTT. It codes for CASRTTGVVAEAFF.

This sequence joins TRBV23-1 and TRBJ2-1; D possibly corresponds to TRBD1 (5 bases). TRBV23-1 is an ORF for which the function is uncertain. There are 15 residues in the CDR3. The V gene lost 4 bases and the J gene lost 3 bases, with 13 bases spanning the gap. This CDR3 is CASSPRRVGYNEQFF. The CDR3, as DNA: TGCGCCAGCAGTCCCCGCAGGGTGGGCTACAATGAGCAGTTCTTC.

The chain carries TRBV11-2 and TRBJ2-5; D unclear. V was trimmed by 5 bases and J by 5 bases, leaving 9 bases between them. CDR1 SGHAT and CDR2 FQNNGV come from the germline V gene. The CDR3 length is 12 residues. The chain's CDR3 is CASSLGFETQYF. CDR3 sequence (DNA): TGTGCCAGCAGCCTCGGTTTTGAGACCCAGTACTTC.

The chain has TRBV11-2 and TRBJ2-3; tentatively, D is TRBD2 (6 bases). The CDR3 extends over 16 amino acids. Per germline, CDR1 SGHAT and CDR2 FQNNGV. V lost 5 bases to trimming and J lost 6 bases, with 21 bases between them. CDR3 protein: CASSPWDSLEVDTQYF. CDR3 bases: TGTGCCAGCAGCCCCTGGGACTCCTTGGAAGTGGATACGCAGTATTTT. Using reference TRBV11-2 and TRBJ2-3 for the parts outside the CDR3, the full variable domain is EAGVAQSPRYKIIEKRQSVAFWCNPISGHATLYWYQQILGQGPKLLIQFQNNGVVDDSQLPKDRFSAERLKGVDSTLKIQPAKLEDSAVYLCASSPWDSLEVDTQYFGPGTRLTVL.

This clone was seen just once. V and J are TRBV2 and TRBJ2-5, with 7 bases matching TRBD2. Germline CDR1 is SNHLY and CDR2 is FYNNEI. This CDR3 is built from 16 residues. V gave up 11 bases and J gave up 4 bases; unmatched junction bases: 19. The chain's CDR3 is CACQGGGGSLRETQYF. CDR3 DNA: TGTGCCTGTCAGGGTGGTGGCGGGAGTCTTCGAGAGACCCAGTACTTC.

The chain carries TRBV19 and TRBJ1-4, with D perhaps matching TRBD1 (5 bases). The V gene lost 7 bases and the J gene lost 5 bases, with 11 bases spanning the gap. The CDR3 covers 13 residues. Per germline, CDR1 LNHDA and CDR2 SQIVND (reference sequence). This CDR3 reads CASNRQLNEKLFF. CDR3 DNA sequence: TGTGCCAGTAATCGACAGCTGAATGAAAAACTGTTTTTT.

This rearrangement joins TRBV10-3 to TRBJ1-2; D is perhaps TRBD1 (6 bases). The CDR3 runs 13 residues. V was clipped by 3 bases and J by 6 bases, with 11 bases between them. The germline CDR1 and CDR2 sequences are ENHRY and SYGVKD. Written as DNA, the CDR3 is TGTGCCATCAGTGACCTTACAGGGAATGGCTACACCTTC. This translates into CAISDLTGNGYTF.

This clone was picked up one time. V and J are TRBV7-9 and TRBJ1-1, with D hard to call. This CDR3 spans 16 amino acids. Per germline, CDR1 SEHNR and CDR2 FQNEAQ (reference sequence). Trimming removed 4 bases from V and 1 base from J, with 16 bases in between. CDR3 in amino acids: CASSYVISLRNTEAFF. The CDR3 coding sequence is TGTGCCAGCAGCTACGTGATCAGTTTAAGGAACACTGAAGCTTTCTTT.

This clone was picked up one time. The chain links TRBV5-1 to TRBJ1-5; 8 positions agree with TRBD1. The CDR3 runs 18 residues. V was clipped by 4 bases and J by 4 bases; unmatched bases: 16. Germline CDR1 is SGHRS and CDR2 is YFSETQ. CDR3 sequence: CASSLEDRDSLGNQPQHF. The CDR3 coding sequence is TGCGCCAGCAGCCTAGAGGACAGGGACTCTTTAGGAAATCAGCCCCAGCATTTT.

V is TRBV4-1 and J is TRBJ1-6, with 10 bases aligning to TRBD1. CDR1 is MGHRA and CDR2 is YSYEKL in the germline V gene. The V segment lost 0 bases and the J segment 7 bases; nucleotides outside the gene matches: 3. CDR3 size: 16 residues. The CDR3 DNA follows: TGCGCCAGCAGCCAAGAGGGACAGGGGTTCAATTCACCCCTCCACTTT. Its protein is CASSQEGQGFNSPLHF.

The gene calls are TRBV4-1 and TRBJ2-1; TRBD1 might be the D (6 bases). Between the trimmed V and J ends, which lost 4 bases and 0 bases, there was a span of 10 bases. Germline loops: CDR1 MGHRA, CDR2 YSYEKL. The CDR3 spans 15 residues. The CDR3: CASSLETGSYNEQFF. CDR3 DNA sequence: TGCGCCAGCAGCCTGGAGACAGGCTCCTACAATGAGCAGTTCTTC.